The 7 T cell receptor beta chains below were found in one sample sequenced in a study of blood T cell repertoires in COVID-19. TCRdb keeps only in-frame clones here, not all; method: immunoSEQ multiplex PCR. The repertoire includes around 99,000 clones, around three quarters of them detected once, and more than 4% sits in the top ten. The sample consisted of peripheral blood. The source is a human donor in a cohort sampled during active or convalescent COVID-19.

V gene TRBV29-1 combines with J gene TRBJ2-1; 9 nucleotides line up with TRBD2. CDR1 SQVTM and CDR2 ANQGSEA come from the germline V gene. This CDR3 comprises 19 residues. V dropped 3 bases and J dropped 0; count of bases not matched to a gene: 15. CDR3: CSVDNSRLAGPSSYNEQFF. The CDR3 region has the DNA TGCAGCGTTGATAATAGTCGGCTAGCGGGGCCAAGCTCCTACAATGAGCAGTTCTTC.

This sequence joins TRBV7-9 and TRBJ1-4; D is undetermined. The germline V gene has CDR1 SEHNR and CDR2 FQNEAQ (reference sequence). Deletions cut 6 bases from V and 17 bases from J, with 22 bases between. The CDR3 loop spans 13 amino acids. The CDR3 coding sequence is TGTGCCAGCAGTCGTGACGGAGGACCTTTCCTATTTTTT. This translates into CASSRDGGPFLFF.

This clone showed up just once. In nucleotides, the CDR3 is TGTGCCATCTCTTCCCCAACTAGCGGGACCTACAATGAGCAGTTCTTC. Translated, it gives CAISSPTSGTYNEQFF. The chain has TRBV28 and TRBJ2-1; the match to TRBD2 covers 10 bases. Looked up from germline, CDR1 is MDHEN and CDR2 is SYDVKM. With V trimmed by 10 bases and J by 2 bases, 11 bases remained unmatched. This CDR3 contains 16 residues.

The chain is built from TRBV11-2 and TRBJ2-1, with 9 bases fitting TRBD2. The V gene end was trimmed by 4 bases and the J gene end by 0 bases; junction bases not matched to a gene: 13. CDR3 size: 19 residues. Germline loops: CDR1 SGHAT, CDR2 FQNNGV. CDR3 protein: CASSSGFSGGASSYNEQFF. As DNA, the CDR3 is TGTGCCAGCAGCTCGGGGTTTAGCGGGGGCGCGAGCTCCTACAATGAGCAGTTCTTC.

The rearrangement uses TRBV4-3 and TRBJ2-2; 11 bases are shared with TRBD2. The V gene's germline CDR1 is LGHNA and CDR2 YSLEER. Germline trimming cut 4 bases from V and 5 bases from J; bases unmatched to any gene: 9. This CDR3 is built from 17 residues. In DNA, the CDR3 is TGCGCCAGCAGCCGAATACTAGCGGGAGCGGTGACCGGGGAGCTGTTTTTT. It codes for CASSRILAGAVTGELFF.

The chain carries TRBV3-1 (or the pseudogene TRBV3-2) and TRBJ1-3; D is unresolved. V lost 4 bases and J 1 base, leaving 17 bases between the germline ends. CDR3 length: 17 residues. Germline assignment: CDR1 LGHDT and CDR2 YNNKEL (reference sequence). CDR3 sequence reads: CASSPSTLVWSGNTIYF. The CDR3, as DNA: TGTGCCAGCAGCCCTTCCACTCTCGTGTGGTCTGGAAACACCATATATTTT.

This clone came up once. The V call is TRBV5-1, the J call TRBJ2-1; TRBD2 agrees at 15 bases. Losses at the gene ends were 4 bases for V and 7 bases for J; bases not matched to a gene: 3. CDR1 SGHRS and CDR2 YFSETQ come from the germline V gene. The CDR3 totals 15 residues. CDR3 DNA: TGCGCCAGCAGCCGGACTAGCGGGAGGGTAAATGAGCAGTTCTTC. Its translation is CASSRTSGRVNEQFF.